This TCR beta chain was captured in a study of healthy donors' naive CD4 and CD8 T cells (dated by TCRdb to the mid-2010s). In the study overall: Donors were selected to cover three age groups (20-25, 40-50 and 60-70 years, five or six each), with a mean age of approximately 44, and half of the donors were female. The peripheral blood mononuclear cells came from fewer than 20 individuals who were healthy and unrelated. Donors were HLA-typed by sequencing at HLA-A, -B, -C, -DRB1, -DQB1 and -DPB1 using the SBTexcellerator protocol, an ABI3130xl analyzer and SBTengine software. For TCR alpha, a new primer set covering all functional IMGT alpha gene variants was designed, and the rest of the protocol matched the beta-chain workflow. Rearranged TCR alpha and beta chains from naive CD4+ and CD8+ T cells were sequenced in the study to test how TCR variation relates to lineage commitment.

The instrument was a 454 GS FLX Titanium. A previously published linear amplification protocol was used to build the TCR libraries, starting from approximately 530 ng of total RNA. The sequencing itself ran on the Roche/454 Genome Sequencer using Titanium chemistry. Regarding the original processing steps: From roughly five of the healthy donors, a total of some 78,000 rearranged TCR alpha transcripts were sequenced. Duplicate transcripts were dropped, and unique TCR clonotypes were identified by the CDR3 junction according to IMGT nomenclature. Logistic regression in R 2.13.0 modeled CD4 versus CD8 status as a function of V and J genes, with adjustment for donor effects and Bonferroni correction for multiple testing. TCRdb cleaned the public reads at Q25 with fastp, built clones with MiXCR and kept in-frame beta chains. Each CDR3 protein appears once, grouped with its most common genes and DNA. TCRdb's processing, not the study's, gives the V and J calls here. Present in this sample are 150,000 to 200,000 distinct CDR3 sequences, 65% to 75% of which were seen just once. The top ten clones comprise 2% to 2.5% of the sample.

Cells with a CD4+CD8-CD45RO-CD45RA+ profile were isolated by FACS and defined as naive CD4+ T cells, and those with a CD8+CD4-CD45RA+CD27bright profile were defined as naive CD8+ T cells. The antibodies used for sorting targeted CD4 (RPA-T4), CD8 (SK1), CD27 (O323), CD45RA (HI100) and CD45RO (UCHL1). From its cysteine to its phenylalanine, the CDR3 spans 13 amino acids. CDR1 and CDR2 (MNHNS, SASEGT) derive from the germline V gene. As regards this clonotype: Its antigen target is currently unknown. The DNA is left out, because the CDR3 cannot be placed on it with certainty; the CDR3 is given as TCRdb lists it.

Results the study describes overall, beyond this receptor: Reportedly, most V and J gene segments showed bias between naive CD4+ and CD8+ cells, and this bias held consistently across donors regardless of HLA genotype. In both chains, CD4+ lineage was associated with a positively charged CDR3, and CD8+ lineage was associated with a negatively charged CDR3. The study did not directly address possible repertoire bias arising from homeostatic proliferation of naive T cells. V genes, J genes and CDR3 charge together appeared to explain roughly an eighth of CD4/CD8 propensity variance, in a largely additive manner. Because alpha and beta chains were sequenced in bulk and could not be paired, combined chain effects were not evaluated.

The source material was naive CD4+ and CD8+ T cells sorted from blood, pooled from several donors. The sample's cell subset or site, from its label and the paper: FACS-sorted naive CD4+ (CD45RO-CD45RA+) and naive CD8+ (CD45RA+CD27bright) T cells. The sequence came from a pool of human donors in good health; the sample pools cells from several healthy donors. The sequence is built from TRBV6-1 and TRBJ1-1; the table's D call of TRBD1 was not tested on the DNA. The CDR3 here reads CASSEGWGLGTFF.